This T cell receptor beta chain is drawn from a study of blood T cell repertoires in COVID-19. Germline loops: CDR1 SGHAT, CDR2 FQNNGV. Trimming took off 1 base at V and 3 bases at J, with 10 bases between the two ends. This CDR3 comprises 14 residues. TCRdb keeps only in-frame clones here, not all; method: immunoSEQ multiplex PCR. The profile shows fewer than 350,000 clones, around 90% of them singletons. Source material: PBMCs or T cells enriched from blood (not recorded which). The sequence came from an older woman in a cohort exposed to, infected with or recovered from COVID-19 (not recorded which). This chain links TRBV11-2 with TRBJ2-7, with D possibly being TRBD2 (6 bases). CDR3 amino acids: CASSLARGSYEQYF. The CDR3 bases are TGTGCCAGCAGCTTAGCTCGGGGGAGCTACGAGCAGTACTTC.